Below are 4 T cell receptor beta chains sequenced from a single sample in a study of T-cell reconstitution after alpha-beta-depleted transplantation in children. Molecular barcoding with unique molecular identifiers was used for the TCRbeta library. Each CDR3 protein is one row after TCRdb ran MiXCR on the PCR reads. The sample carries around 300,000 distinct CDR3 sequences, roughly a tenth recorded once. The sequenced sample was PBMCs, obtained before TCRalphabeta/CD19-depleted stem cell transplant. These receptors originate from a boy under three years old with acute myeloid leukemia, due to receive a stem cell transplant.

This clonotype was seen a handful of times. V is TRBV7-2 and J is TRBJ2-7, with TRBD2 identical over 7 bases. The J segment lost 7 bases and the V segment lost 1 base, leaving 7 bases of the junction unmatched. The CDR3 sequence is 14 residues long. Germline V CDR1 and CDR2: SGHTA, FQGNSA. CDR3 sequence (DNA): TGTGCCAGCAGCTTAGAGATGGGACTACGGGAGCAGTACTTC. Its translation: CASSLEMGLREQYF. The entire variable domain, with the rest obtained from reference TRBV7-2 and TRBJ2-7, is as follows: GAGVSQSPSNKVTEKGKDVELRCDPISGHTALYWYRQSLGQGLEFLIYFQGNSAPDKSGLPSDRFSAERTGGSVSTLTIQRTQQEDSAVYLCASSLEMGLREQYFGPGTRLTVT.

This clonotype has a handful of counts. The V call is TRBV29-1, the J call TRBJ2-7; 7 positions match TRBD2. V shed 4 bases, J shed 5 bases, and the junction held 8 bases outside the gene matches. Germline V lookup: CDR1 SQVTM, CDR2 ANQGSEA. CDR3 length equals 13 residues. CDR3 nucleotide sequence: TGCAGCGTTGTGTTGGCGGGAGTCCACGAGCAGTACTTC. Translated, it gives CSVVLAGVHEQYF.

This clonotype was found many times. CDR3 amino acids: CASSPRDGTSGANVLTF. In nucleotides, the CDR3 is TGTGCCAGCAGCCCGAGGGACGGCACCTCTGGGGCCAACGTCCTGACTTTC. The rearrangement links TRBV11-2 to TRBJ2-6; perhaps D is TRBD1 or TRBD2 (5 bases each). Germline CDR1 and CDR2: SGHAT and FQNNGV. CDR3 size: 17 residues. Trimming removed 5 bases at V and 0 bases at J, with 14 bases between.

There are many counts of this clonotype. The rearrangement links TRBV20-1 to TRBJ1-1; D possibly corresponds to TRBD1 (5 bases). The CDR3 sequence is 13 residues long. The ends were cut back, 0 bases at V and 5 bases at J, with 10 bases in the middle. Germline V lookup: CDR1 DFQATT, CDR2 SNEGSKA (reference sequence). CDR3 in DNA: TGCAGTGCTAGAGAGTCAGGGCGGACTGAAGCTTTCTTT. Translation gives CSARESGRTEAFF.